This T cell receptor beta chain derives from a study of CD4 T cells in relation to SARS-CoV-2 and coronaviruses. Before the COVID-19 pandemic, during about 2011-2019, CD4+ T cells were taken from unexposed donors. After more than eight days of culture, CD4+ T cells were isolated. Points on this clone: Its antigen is unidentified.

Libraries were prepared by immunoSEQ multiplex PCR; TCRdb keeps only in-frame clonotypes and omits some of them. Among 15,000 to 25,000 clones listed, 77% were seen once. The TCR was taken from a human donor in good health. The sample consisted of CD4+ T cells from PBMCs, cultured in vitro.

The CDR3 loop is CASSQVEGATQYF. CDR3 in DNA: TGCGCCAGCAGCCAAGTCGAGGGCGCAACCCAGTACTTC. The chain links TRBV4-1 to TRBJ2-5, with D perhaps TRBD2 (5 bases). This CDR3 spans 13 amino acids. From germline, CDR1 is MGHRA and CDR2 YSYEKL. V lost 1 base and J lost 8, with 11 bases in between.